The 28 T cell receptor beta chains below come from one sample, sequenced in a study of blood T cell repertoires in COVID-19. Here immunoSEQ multiplex PCR was the method, and the copy in TCRdb shows in-frame clones only, minus some. In the table there are over 100,000 clones, about 80% of which are singletons. Sequencing was performed on peripheral blood. These receptors came from a woman of 80 years or more with active or convalescent COVID-19.

This clone has only a few counts. Relative to the germline gene, one junction end is altered; a read error may explain this. V gene TRBV6-4 combines with J gene TRBJ1-1; D gene uncertain. The CDR3 length is 15 residues. Per germline, CDR1 MRHNA and CDR2 SNTAGT. Written as DNA, the CDR3 is TGTGCCAGCAGTTACTCGTCGGCGGGGAACACTGAAGCTTTCTTT. Residues: CASSYSSAGNTEAFF.

V is TRBV5-1 and J is TRBJ2-2; 9 nucleotides line up with TRBD2. With V trimmed by 4 bases and J by 8 bases, 9 bases remained unmatched. CDR3 length equals 15 residues. Germline V gene sequence: CDR1 SGHRS, CDR2 YFSETQ. DNA for the CDR3: TGCGCCAGCAGCATACTGACTAGCGGTATGGGGGAGCTGTTTTTT. Amino acid sequence: CASSILTSGMGELFF.

This sequence joins TRBV21-1 and TRBJ1-2. TRBV21-1 is shown as a pseudogene. The CDR3 is 16 residues long. This CDR3 is CASSTKEGTVFYGYTF. The DNA for the CDR3 is TGTGCCAGCAGCACTAAGGAGGGTACTGTCTTCTATGGCTACACCTTC.

CDR3 sequence: CAWSVLGGTGYTF. CDR3 sequence (DNA): TGTGCCTGGAGTGTACTCGGGGGGACCGGCTACACCTTC. V is TRBV30 and J is TRBJ1-2; possible D gene TRBD1, 5 bases. Germline V gene data show CDR1 as GTSNPN and CDR2 as SVGIG (reference sequence). The V end was cut by 0 bases, the J end by 8 bases, with 13 bases between. The CDR3 spans 13 residues.

This chain uses TRBV30 with TRBJ1-5, with a tentative D call TRBD1 (5 bases). The CDR3 sequence is 13 residues long. V lost 2 bases and J 2 bases, leaving 7 bases between the germline ends. Germline CDR1 and CDR2: GTSNPN and SVGIG (reference sequence). The CDR3 sequence: CAWSLGGNQPQHF. The CDR3 DNA reads as TGTGCCTGGAGTCTAGGGGGCAATCAGCCCCAGCATTTT.

The chain combines TRBV5-5 with TRBJ1-1; a weak D match, TRBD1 (6 bases). Germline values: CDR1 SGHKS, CDR2 YYEKEE (reference sequence). V lost 3 bases, J lost 5 bases, and 32 bases lay in between. This CDR3 is 20 amino acids long. The CDR3 here is CASSWGLQGSQVSKNTEAFF. CDR3 DNA: TGTGCCAGCAGCTGGGGACTACAGGGAAGCCAAGTGAGTAAGAATACTGAAGCTTTCTTT.

The chain links TRBV27 to TRBJ1-3, with D possibly matching TRBD1 (6 bases). Per germline, CDR1 MNHEY and CDR2 SMNVEV (reference sequence). The CDR3 runs 15 residues. The V and J ends lost 4 bases and 2 bases respectively, with 12 bases between them. The DNA for the CDR3 is TGTGCCAGCAGTTGGTCAGGGGCCACTGGAAACACCATATATTTT. Protein: CASSWSGATGNTIYF.

The V and J genes are TRBV6-5 and TRBJ1-1; D is undetermined. This CDR3 is built from 14 residues. V was trimmed by 3 bases and J by 1 base, leaving 9 bases between them. Germline assignment: CDR1 MNHEY and CDR2 SVGAGI. This chain's CDR3 is CASSYGGSNTEAFF. CDR3 DNA sequence: TGTGCCAGCAGTTATGGCGGATCGAACACTGAAGCTTTCTTT.

V usage is TRBV18 and J usage is TRBJ2-7; TRBD2 matches at 8 bases. The CDR3 consists of 13 residues. Unmatched junction bases numbered 2, after V lost 5 bases and J lost 2 bases. Germline lookup yields CDR1 KGHSH and CDR2 LQKENI. The CDR3 spells CASSNGGAYEQYF. CDR3 coding DNA: TGTGCCAGCTCAAACGGGGGGGCCTACGAGCAGTACTTC.

In this sample, this clone turned up a few times. The CDR3 region is CASSRTGDPIQPQHF. As DNA, the CDR3 is TGCGCCAGCAGCCGTACAGGGGATCCTATACAGCCCCAGCATTTT. The chain employs TRBV5-1 and TRBJ1-5, with 7 bases identical to TRBD1. From germline, CDR1 is SGHRS and CDR2 YFSETQ. The CDR3 is 15 amino acids. With V trimmed by 4 bases and J by 7 bases, 11 bases remained unmatched.

CDR3 DNA sequence: TGTGCCAGCAGCCAGGACAGAGCATATGAAAAACTGTTTTTT. Amino acid sequence: CASSQDRAYEKLFF. The chain links TRBV16 to TRBJ1-4; tentative D call: TRBD1 (6 bases). There are 14 residues in the CDR3. Trimming took 3 bases from V and 6 from J, leaving 11 bases between them. CDR1 and CDR2 from the germline V gene are KGHSY and FQNENV.

This chain joins TRBV28 and TRBJ1-2, with TRBD1 matching over 8 bases. This CDR3 is built from 15 residues. V gave up 6 bases and J gave up 6 bases; unmatched junction bases: 12. Germline V gives CDR1 MDHEN, CDR2 SYDVKM. DNA of the CDR3: TGTGCCAGCAGCGTAATCGCAGGGGGCGCCGATGGCTACACCTTC. The encoded protein is CASSVIAGGADGYTF.

This chain joins TRBV24-1 and TRBJ2-1, with 10 bases fitting TRBD2. V lost 7 bases to trimming and J lost 14 bases; unmatched junction nucleotides: 7. This CDR3 is built from 12 residues. Per germline, CDR1 KGHDR and CDR2 SFDVKD. The chain's CDR3 is CATRESGGAEFF. The CDR3 DNA reads TGTGCCACCAGAGAAAGCGGGGGGGCCGAGTTCTTC.

This clone was observed a few times. The chain employs TRBV14 and TRBJ2-1; 8 bases match TRBD1. CDR1 and CDR2 from the germline V gene are SGHDN and FVKESK. CDR3 length equals 17 residues. After removal of 0 bases from V and 3 bases from J, the junction contained 7 bases not matched to a gene. The CDR3 DNA reads as TGTGCCAGCAGCCAAGAACACAGGGGGACACTCTACAATGAGCAGTTCTTC. It encodes CASSQEHRGTLYNEQFF.

The rearrangement links TRBV6-5 to TRBJ1-5, with 8 bases lining up with TRBD1. CDR3 length: 15 residues. Looked up from germline, CDR1 is MNHEY and CDR2 is SVGAGI. V was clipped by 6 bases and J by 2 bases; unmatched bases: 6. CDR3 amino acids: CASSHPTGGNQPQHF. The CDR3 nucleotides are TGTGCCAGCAGCCACCCGACAGGGGGCAATCAGCCCCAGCATTTT.

V usage is TRBV10-3 and J usage is TRBJ2-3; 7 bases fit TRBD1. V lost 6 bases and J lost 2; bases outside the gene matches: 5. The V gene's germline CDR1 is ENHRY and CDR2 SYGVKD. This CDR3 is 14 amino acids long. The CDR3 is CAIRRGRDTDTQYF. CDR3 coding DNA: TGTGCCATCAGGAGGGGGCGCGACACAGATACGCAGTATTTT.

The rearrangement joins TRBV2 to TRBJ2-1; 14 nucleotides line up with TRBD2. CDR3 size: 15 residues. Trimming cost V 6 bases and J 7 bases; bases outside gene matches: 5. Germline V lookup: CDR1 SNHLY, CDR2 FYNNEI. The CDR3, as DNA: TGTGCCAGCAGGGAGACTAGCGGGAGGGGGAATGAGCAGTTCTTC. This encodes CASRETSGRGNEQFF.

This chain connects TRBV5-5 to TRBJ2-3, with D possibly being TRBD2 (5 bases). There are 13 residues in the CDR3. V was cut by 3 bases and J by 2 bases, with 7 bases left in between. Per germline, CDR1 SGHKS and CDR2 YYEKEE (reference sequence). CDR3 in DNA: TGTGCCAGCAGCTGGGAGAACACAGATACGCAGTATTTT. This encodes CASSWENTDTQYF.

This sequence joins TRBV28 and TRBJ2-7; D is undetermined. V was shortened by 6 bases and J by 3 bases, with 9 bases between the two germline ends. The CDR3 runs to 12 residues. Germline V gives CDR1 MDHEN, CDR2 SYDVKM. The CDR3 DNA reads as TGTGCCAGCAGACGAACTGGCTACGAGCAGTACTTC. It yields the protein CASRRTGYEQYF.

The V gene is TRBV6-1, the J gene TRBJ2-2, with D perhaps matching TRBD2 (5 bases). This CDR3 has 15 residues. V dropped 7 bases and J dropped 0 bases, with 12 bases sitting between them. CDR1 MNHNS and CDR2 SASEGT come from the germline V gene. CDR3 nucleotide sequence: TGTGCCAGCATTTTCACGGGAACGAACACCGGGGAGCTGTTTTTT. Its protein is CASIFTGTNTGELFF.

The genes are TRBV6-5 and TRBJ2-2; TRBD1 aligns across 8 bases. The CDR3 totals 15 residues. Germline V gene data show CDR1 as MNHEY and CDR2 as SVGAGI. V dropped 6 bases and J dropped 1; count of bases not matched to a gene: 4. CDR3 amino acids: CASRTGTGNTGELFF. The CDR3 DNA sequence: TGTGCCAGCAGAACCGGGACAGGGAACACCGGGGAGCTGTTTTTT.

This chain joins TRBV5-1 and TRBJ2-2, with D possibly TRBD2 on 5 matching bases. Trimming cost V 3 bases and J 1 base, with 13 bases left between them. This CDR3 has 16 residues. CDR1 and CDR2 (germline): SGHRS, YFSETQ. The DNA of the CDR3 is TGCGCCAGCAGCTCGCAAGGAGCGGTGAACACCGGGGAGCTGTTTTTT. Protein sequence: CASSSQGAVNTGELFF.

V gene TRBV19 combines with J gene TRBJ1-2; no definite D call. This CDR3 has 13 amino acids. V lost 3 bases to trimming and J lost 3 bases, with 8 bases between them. Germline V CDR1 and CDR2: LNHDA, SQIVND (reference sequence). Here the CDR3 reads CASSIETDYGYTF. CDR3 nucleotides: TGTGCCAGTAGTATTGAAACAGACTATGGCTACACCTTC.

The rearrangement joins TRBV27 to TRBJ2-3; unclear D gene. With 1 base removed from V and 2 bases from J, the gap between germline ends came to 13 bases. The CDR3 covers 16 residues. Per germline, CDR1 MNHEY and CDR2 SMNVEV (reference sequence). CDR3 residues: CASSLLGQQVTDTQYF. CDR3 coding DNA: TGTGCCAGCAGTTTATTAGGCCAGCAGGTCACAGATACGCAGTATTTT.

CDR3 bases: TGTGCCAGCAGTGCCCGTAATAACAGGGATGGAACTGAAGCTTTCTTT. Translating gives CASSARNNRDGTEAFF. The rearrangement links TRBV6-1 to TRBJ1-1, with D possibly being TRBD1 (6 bases). The length of the CDR3 is 16 residues. V lost 4 bases and J lost 5, with 20 bases in between. Germline V lookup: CDR1 MNHNS, CDR2 SASEGT.

This chain connects TRBV5-1 to TRBJ2-5, with 9 bases that match TRBD1. V shed 4 bases, J shed 5 bases, and the junction held 9 bases outside the gene matches. The CDR3 is 15 residues long. CDR1 and CDR2 (germline): SGHRS, YFSETQ. The CDR3 region is CASSLGTGMVETQYF. DNA of the CDR3: TGCGCCAGCAGCCTGGGGACAGGGATGGTTGAGACCCAGTACTTC.

This chain uses TRBV7-2 with TRBJ2-1, with D possibly TRBD1 on 6 matching bases. This CDR3 has 15 amino acids. Germline CDR1 SGHTA, CDR2 FQGNSA. V lost 5 bases and J 7 bases, leaving 18 bases between the germline ends. This CDR3 reads CASSIGGERGNEQFF. DNA for the CDR3: TGTGCCAGCAGCATCGGTGGGGAAAGGGGGAATGAGCAGTTCTTC. Using reference TRBV7-2 and TRBJ2-1 for the parts outside the CDR3, the full variable domain is GAGVSQSPSNKVTEKGKDVELRCDPISGHTALYWYRQSLGQGLEFLIYFQGNSAPDKSGLPSDRFSAERTGGSVSTLTIQRTQQEDSAVYLCASSIGGERGNEQFFGPGTRLTVL.

This chain connects TRBV9 to TRBJ2-7; D perhaps matches TRBD1 (5 bases). Germline V CDR1 and CDR2: SGDLS, YYNGEE. The CDR3 is 13 residues long. V was pared by 2 bases and J by 5 bases, with 11 bases between. CDR3 loop: CASSVGQGNEQYF. The CDR3 DNA reads as TGTGCCAGCAGCGTTGGACAAGGGAACGAGCAGTACTTC. The full variable domain, in which reference TRBV9 and TRBJ2-7 provide the parts outside the CDR3, is DSGVTQTPKHLITATGQRVTLRCSPRSGDLSVYWYQQSLDQGLQFLIQYYNGEERAKGNILERFSAQQFPDLHSELNLSSLELGDSALYFCASSVGQGNEQYFGPGTRLTVT.